The next 27 T cell receptor beta chains were all read from a single sample in a study of cytomegalovirus exposure and HLA in healthy donors. PCR involved 60 Vbeta and 13 Jbeta primers. Sequencing was performed with immunoSEQ multiplex PCR; in TCRdb, only in-frame clones are kept and a portion is missing. The data hold 60,000 or so clones, with 60% to 85% observed a single time. Sequencing was carried out using PBMCs. These receptors came from a middle-aged woman in good health and CMV-seropositive.

The chain uses TRBV7-6 and TRBJ1-1; tentatively, D is TRBD1 (5 bases). CDR1 SGHVS and CDR2 FNYEAQ come from the germline V gene. The ends were cut back, 5 bases at V and 0 bases at J, with 16 bases in the middle. This CDR3 region has 16 residues. CDR3 region: CASSLFQAGMNTEAFF. Written as DNA, the CDR3 is TGTGCCAGCAGCCTATTCCAAGCAGGGATGAACACTGAAGCTTTCTTT.

This chain links TRBV5-4 with TRBJ1-2; D unresolved. The CDR3 spans 16 residues. CDR1 SGHNT and CDR2 YYREEE come from the germline V gene (reference sequence). The germline V and J ends were trimmed by 3 bases and 5 bases, with 20 bases remaining between them. The CDR3: CASSSETEMLWYGYTF. CDR3 DNA sequence: TGTGCCAGCAGCTCCGAAACAGAGATGCTATGGTATGGCTACACCTTC.

This clone was seen only once. The chain recombines TRBV19 with TRBJ2-2; TRBD2 matches at 11 bases. CDR1 is LNHDA and CDR2 is SQIVND in the germline V gene (reference sequence). The junction had 4 bases not matched to a gene; V was cut back by 7 bases and J by 6 bases. The length of the CDR3 is 14 residues. The CDR3 coding sequence is TGTGCCAGTAAAATTAGCGGGGGGGCCGGGGAGCTGTTTTTT. Protein sequence: CASKISGGAGELFF.

The J gene is TRBJ1-6, the V gene TRBV9; possibly TRBD1 for D (6 bases). The CDR3 totals 12 residues. Trimming left V 3 bases short and J 12 bases short, with 10 bases between. Per the germline V gene, CDR1 is SGDLS and CDR2 is YYNGEE. This chain's CDR3 is CASSAPRGPLHF. The CDR3 DNA reads TGTGCCAGCAGCGCACCCAGGGGACCCCTCCACTTT.

This clone was recorded a few times. The chain joins TRBV5-4 to TRBJ1-2; D ambiguous. V gave up 4 bases and J gave up 3 bases, with 13 bases separating them. Germline V gene sequence: CDR1 SGHNT, CDR2 YYREEE (reference sequence). This CDR3 contains 14 residues. The CDR3 protein is CASSLGGGDYGYTF. Here the CDR3 DNA reads TGTGCCAGCAGCCTCGGCGGCGGGGACTATGGCTACACCTTC.

The chain has TRBV2 and TRBJ1-2; D gene uncertain. The CDR3 is made up of 13 amino acids. V was cut by 3 bases and J by 2 bases, with 7 bases left in between. Germline assignment: CDR1 SNHLY and CDR2 FYNNEI. CDR3 coding DNA: TGTGCCAGCAGTGACAGGTCCAACTATGGCTACACCTTC. Translation gives CASSDRSNYGYTF.

The chain recombines TRBV5-5 with TRBJ2-3; a weak D match, TRBD2 (5 bases). Germline V gene lookup returns CDR1 SGHKS and CDR2 YYEKEE (reference sequence). Trimming took off 3 bases at V and 0 bases at J, with 8 bases between the two ends. The CDR3 extends over 14 amino acids. Here the CDR3 reads CASSSRTSTDTQYF. The DNA for the CDR3 is TGTGCCAGCAGCTCTCGGACTAGCACAGATACGCAGTATTTT.

Here the CDR3 reads CASSLKREHPTSNYGYTF. The CDR3 DNA reads TGTGCCAGCAGCTTAAAACGCGAGCACCCGACTAGTAACTATGGCTACACCTTC. The J gene is TRBJ1-2, the V gene TRBV11-2; no definite D call. The CDR3 length is 18 residues. Trimming left V 2 bases short and J 1 base short, with 20 bases between. Germline loops: CDR1 SGHAT, CDR2 FQNNGV.

The J gene is TRBJ2-1, the V gene TRBV4-3; D is perhaps TRBD2 (5 bases). The germline V gene encodes CDR1 LGHNA and CDR2 YSLEER. CDR3 size: 14 residues. V was clipped by 4 bases and J by 3 bases, with 10 bases between them. CDR3 amino acids: CASSPRTDYNEQFF. The CDR3 DNA reads TGCGCCAGCAGCCCCCGGACTGACTACAATGAGCAGTTCTTC.

V usage is TRBV5-1 and J usage is TRBJ2-5; possible D gene TRBD2, 7 bases. Germline V gene data show CDR1 as SGHRS and CDR2 as YFSETQ. This CDR3 has 19 amino acids. V gave up 0 bases and J gave up 5 bases, with 26 bases separating them. CDR3 DNA: TGCGCCAGCAGCTTGGTCCCGGGGGGCCGGGTCATGGATAGGGAGACCCAGTACTTC. It specifies CASSLVPGGRVMDRETQYF.

The chain recombines TRBV29-1 with TRBJ2-1; D possibly corresponds to TRBD2 (5 bases). Per germline, CDR1 SQVTM and CDR2 ANQGSEA. The CDR3 is 13 amino acids. Trimming took 6 bases from V and 0 from J, leaving 9 bases between them. This CDR3 reads CSVWRSSYNEQFF. In DNA, the CDR3 is TGCAGCGTCTGGAGGAGCTCCTACAATGAGCAGTTCTTC.

The gene calls are TRBV30 and TRBJ1-2; 7 positions agree with TRBD1. J was trimmed by 8 bases and V by 4 bases; bases with no gene match: 10. The germline V gene encodes CDR1 GTSNPN and CDR2 SVGIG (reference sequence). This CDR3 is 13 amino acids long. The CDR3 sequence: CAWILAGGIGYTF. DNA for the CDR3: TGTGCCTGGATTTTGGCAGGGGGGATCGGCTACACCTTC.

As for this clone: The junction and the germline gene differ at one end; a read error may be behind it. This CDR3 is CSSSLLGGVGGTEAFF. The CDR3 coding sequence is TGTTCCAGCAGCCTGTTGGGGGGGGTAGGAGGCACTGAAGCTTTCTTT. The J gene is TRBJ1-1, the V gene TRBV7-9, with D perhaps TRBD1 (5 bases). The CDR3 covers 16 residues. Germline lookup yields CDR1 SEHNR and CDR2 FQNEAQ (reference sequence).

This clone was observed a few times. The V and J genes are TRBV7-2 and TRBJ1-5; TRBD1 matches at 8 bases. CDR3 length equals 15 residues. CDR1 is SGHTA and CDR2 is FQGNSA in the germline V gene. Trimming removed 5 bases from V and 6 bases from J; junction bases left unmatched: 9. This chain's CDR3 is CASSEDRVWSQPQHF. Written as DNA, the CDR3 is TGTGCCAGCAGCGAGGACAGGGTGTGGAGTCAGCCCCAGCATTTT. The complete variable domain, with remaining parts taken from reference TRBV7-2 and TRBJ1-5, reads GAGVSQSPSNKVTEKGKDVELRCDPISGHTALYWYRQSLGQGLEFLIYFQGNSAPDKSGLPSDRFSAERTGGSVSTLTIQRTQQEDSAVYLCASSEDRVWSQPQHFGDGTRLSIL.

The chain is built from TRBV30 and TRBJ1-4; D is undetermined. The CDR3 totals 13 residues. Trimming stripped 2 bases from V and 3 bases from J, with 7 bases between. The germline CDR1 and CDR2 sequences are GTSNPN and SVGIG (reference sequence). The CDR3 here is CAWSHVPNEKLFF. In DNA, the CDR3 is TGTGCCTGGAGTCATGTTCCTAATGAAAAACTGTTTTTT.

The chain has TRBV5-6 and TRBJ2-3; D remains ambiguous. The V gene lost 4 bases and the J gene lost 1 base, with 13 bases spanning the gap. CDR3 length: 15 amino acids. Germline-derived CDR1 and CDR2 are SGHDT and YYEEEE. Written as DNA, the CDR3 is TGTGCCAGCAGCCCTTACCCGCTAGGCACAGATACGCAGTATTTT. The encoded protein is CASSPYPLGTDTQYF.

This clone was found a few times. The V gene is TRBV5-1, the J gene TRBJ2-1; 10 bases are shared with TRBD2. Losses at the gene ends were 2 bases for V and 8 bases for J; bases not matched to a gene: 10. CDR1 SGHRS and CDR2 YFSETQ come from the germline V gene. This CDR3 comprises 16 residues. CDR3 sequence (DNA): TGCGCCAGCAGCTTTGGGGCTAGCGGGGGTTCTGATGAGCAGTTCTTC. The encoded protein is CASSFGASGGSDEQFF.

The chain links TRBV5-1 to TRBJ2-5; 8 bases line up with TRBD1. The CDR3 has 14 residues. V trimming: 2 bases; J trimming: 5 bases; junction bases outside the gene matches: 5. Germline CDR1 SGHRS, CDR2 YFSETQ. This CDR3 reads CASSLGQGEETQYF. CDR3 in DNA: TGCGCCAGCAGCTTAGGACAGGGAGAGGAGACCCAGTACTTC.

There are a few counts of this clone. The genes are TRBV6-1 and TRBJ1-2; 8 bases agree with TRBD1. There are 15 residues in the CDR3. V shed 4 bases and J 1 base; nucleotides not matched to a gene: 5. Germline V CDR1 and CDR2: MNHNS, SASEGT. CDR3 protein: CASSVETGVNYGYTF. CDR3 DNA: TGTGCCAGCAGTGTGGAGACAGGGGTTAACTATGGCTACACCTTC.

The V call is TRBV28, the J call TRBJ2-7; TRBD1 aligns across 11 bases. The CDR3 runs 15 residues. The junction had 7 bases not matched to a gene; V was cut back by 5 bases and J by 4 bases. The germline CDR1 and CDR2 sequences are MDHEN and SYDVKM. In DNA, the CDR3 is TGTGCCAGCAGTGCTTCCGGGACAGGGGGATACGAGCAGTACTTC. Translation gives CASSASGTGGYEQYF.

A few counts support this clone. The chain couples TRBV5-1 to TRBJ2-4; TRBD2 matches at 7 bases. The V gene end was trimmed by 4 bases and the J gene end by 3 bases; junction bases not matched to a gene: 13. The CDR3 length is 17 residues. Germline lookup yields CDR1 SGHRS and CDR2 YFSETQ. The CDR3, as DNA: TGCGCCAGCAGCCCCGGACTAGTGGGGGGGATCAAAAACATTCAGTACTTC. Translated: CASSPGLVGGIKNIQYF. Filled out from reference TRBV5-1 and TRBJ2-4, the complete variable domain reads KAGVTQTPRYLIKTRGQQVTLSCSPISGHRSVSWYQQTPGQGLQFLFEYFSETQRNKGNFPGRFSGRQFSNSRSEMNVSTLELGDSALYLCASSPGLVGGIKNIQYFGAGTRLSVL.

The V and J genes are TRBV11-2 and TRBJ2-7; possible D gene TRBD1, 5 bases. The ends were cut back, 0 bases at V and 5 bases at J, with 14 bases in the middle. This CDR3 contains 15 residues. The germline gives CDR1 SGHAT, CDR2 FQNNGV. The CDR3 DNA follows: TGTGCCAGCAGCTTAGAGGGGCAGCTAGGGAACGAGCAGTACTTC. This encodes CASSLEGQLGNEQYF.

This clone was detected only once. The chain is built from TRBV7-6 and TRBJ1-4, with unresolved D. CDR1 and CDR2 from the germline V gene are SGHVS and FNYEAQ. With 1 base removed from V and 6 bases from J, the gap between germline ends came to 12 bases. CDR3 size: 15 residues. The CDR3 DNA reads as TGTGCCAGCAGCTTAGATGGAGCGGGATATGAAAAACTGTTTTTT. Its protein product is CASSLDGAGYEKLFF.

This clone was detected only a few times. The genes are TRBV19 and TRBJ1-1, with a possible D match to TRBD1 (6 bases). The V gene lost 7 bases and the J gene lost 2 bases, with 17 bases spanning the gap. This CDR3 contains 15 residues. Germline V CDR1 and CDR2: LNHDA, SQIVND (reference sequence). The chain's CDR3 is CASTNAGTFNTEAFF. DNA of the CDR3: TGTGCCAGTACGAACGCCGGGACATTCAACACTGAAGCTTTCTTT.

In its sample, this clone is medium-sized. This sequence joins TRBV6-1 and TRBJ1-4, with D possibly matching TRBD1 (5 bases). From germline, CDR1 is MNHNS and CDR2 SASEGT. The ends were cut back, 2 bases at V and 2 bases at J, with 9 bases in the middle. The CDR3 loop spans 15 amino acids. CDR3 nucleotide sequence: TGTGCCAGCAGTGAATATGGGGGGACTAATGAAAAACTGTTTTTT. As protein: CASSEYGGTNEKLFF.

The chain is built from TRBV5-1 and TRBJ2-1; 12 nucleotides agree with TRBD2. In germline, CDR1 is SGHRS, CDR2 YFSETQ. Trimming at V came to 4 bases and at J to 0 bases, leaving 5 bases not matched to a gene. This CDR3 is built from 17 residues. CDR3 loop: CASSTGLAGHSYNEQFF. Here the CDR3 DNA reads TGCGCCAGCAGCACGGGACTAGCGGGCCACTCCTACAATGAGCAGTTCTTC.

The rearrangement joins TRBV9 to TRBJ1-1; TRBD1 matches at 9 bases. Trimming at V came to 3 bases and at J to 4 bases, leaving 10 bases not matched to a gene. This CDR3 region has 16 residues. Germline CDR1 and CDR2: SGDLS and YYNGEE. The CDR3 here is CASSGDRGNIGTEAFF. CDR3 in DNA: TGTGCCAGCAGCGGAGACAGGGGGAATATCGGCACTGAAGCTTTCTTT. The full variable domain, with the rest looked up from reference TRBV9 and TRBJ1-1, is DSGVTQTPKHLITATGQRVTLRCSPRSGDLSVYWYQQSLDQGLQFLIQYYNGEERAKGNILERFSAQQFPDLHSELNLSSLELGDSALYFCASSGDRGNIGTEAFFGQGTRLTVV.